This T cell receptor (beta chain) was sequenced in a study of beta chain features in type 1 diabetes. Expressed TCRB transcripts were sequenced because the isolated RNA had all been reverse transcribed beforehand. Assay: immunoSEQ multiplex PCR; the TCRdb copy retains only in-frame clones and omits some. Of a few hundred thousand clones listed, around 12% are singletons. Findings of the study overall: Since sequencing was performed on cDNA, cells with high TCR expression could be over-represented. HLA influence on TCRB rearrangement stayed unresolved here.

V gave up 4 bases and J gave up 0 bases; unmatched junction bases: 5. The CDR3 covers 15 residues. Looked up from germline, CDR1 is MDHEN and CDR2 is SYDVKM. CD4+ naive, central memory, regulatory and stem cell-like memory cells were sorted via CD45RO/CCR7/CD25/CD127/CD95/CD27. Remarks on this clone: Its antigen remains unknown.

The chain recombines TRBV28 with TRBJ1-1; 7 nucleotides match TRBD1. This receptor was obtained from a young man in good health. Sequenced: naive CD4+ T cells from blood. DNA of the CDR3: TGTGCCAGCAGTTACCCGGGACAGATGAACACTGAAGCTTTCTTT. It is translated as CASSYPGQMNTEAFF. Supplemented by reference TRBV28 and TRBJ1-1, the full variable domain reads DVKVTQSSRYLVKRTGEKVFLECVQDMDHENMFWYRQDPGLGLRLIYFSYDVKMKEKGDIPEGYSVSREKKERFSLILESASTNQTSMYLCASSYPGQMNTEAFFGQGTRLTVV.